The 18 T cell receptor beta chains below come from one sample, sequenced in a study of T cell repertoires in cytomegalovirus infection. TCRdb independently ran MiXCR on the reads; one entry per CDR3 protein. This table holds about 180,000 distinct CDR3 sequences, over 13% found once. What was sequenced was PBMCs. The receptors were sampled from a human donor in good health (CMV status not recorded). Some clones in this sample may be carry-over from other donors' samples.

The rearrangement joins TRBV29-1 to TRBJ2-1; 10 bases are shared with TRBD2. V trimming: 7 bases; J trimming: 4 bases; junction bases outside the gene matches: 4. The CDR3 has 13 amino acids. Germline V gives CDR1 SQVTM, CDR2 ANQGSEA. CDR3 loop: CSARTSGYNEQFF. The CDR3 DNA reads TGCAGCGCTCGGACTAGCGGTTACAATGAGCAGTTCTTC.

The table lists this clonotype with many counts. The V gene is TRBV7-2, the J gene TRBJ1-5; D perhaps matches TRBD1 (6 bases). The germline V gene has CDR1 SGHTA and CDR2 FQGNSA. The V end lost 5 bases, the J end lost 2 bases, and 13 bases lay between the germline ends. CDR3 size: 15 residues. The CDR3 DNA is TGTGCCAGCAGCCCACAGGGAATGGGCAATCAGCCCCAGCATTTT. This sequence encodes CASSPQGMGNQPQHF. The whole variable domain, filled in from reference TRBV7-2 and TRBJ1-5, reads GAGVSQSPSNKVTEKGKDVELRCDPISGHTALYWYRQSLGQGLEFLIYFQGNSAPDKSGLPSDRFSAERTGGSVSTLTIQRTQQEDSAVYLCASSPQGMGNQPQHFGDGTRLSIL.

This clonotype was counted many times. CDR3 protein: CASSYGQLTYGYTF. DNA of the CDR3: TGTGCCAGCAGTTACGGACAGTTGACCTATGGCTACACCTTC. The rearrangement joins TRBV28 to TRBJ1-2, with TRBD1 as a possible D gene (6 bases). Germline V gene lookup returns CDR1 MDHEN and CDR2 SYDVKM. V lost 4 bases and J 4 bases, leaving 13 bases between the germline ends. This CDR3 has 14 residues.

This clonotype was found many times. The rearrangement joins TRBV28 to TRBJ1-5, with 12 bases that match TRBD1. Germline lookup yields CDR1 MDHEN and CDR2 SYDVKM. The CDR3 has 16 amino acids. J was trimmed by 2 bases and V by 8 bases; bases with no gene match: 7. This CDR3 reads CASARGTGGGNQPQHF. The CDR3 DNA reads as TGTGCCAGCGCACGGGGGACAGGGGGCGGCAATCAGCCCCAGCATTTT.

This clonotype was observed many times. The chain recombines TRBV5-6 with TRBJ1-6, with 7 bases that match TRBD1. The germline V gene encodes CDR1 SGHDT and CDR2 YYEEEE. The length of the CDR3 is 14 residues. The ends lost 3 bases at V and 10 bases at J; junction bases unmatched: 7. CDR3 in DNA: TGTGCCAGCAGCTCCTGGACAGGAAGATCACCCCTCCACTTT. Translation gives CASSSWTGRSPLHF.

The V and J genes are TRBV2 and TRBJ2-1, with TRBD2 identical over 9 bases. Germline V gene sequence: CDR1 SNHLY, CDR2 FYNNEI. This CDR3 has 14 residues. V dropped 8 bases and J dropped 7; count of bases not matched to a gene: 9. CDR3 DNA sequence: TGTGCCAGCGAGGGGGGGCTAGCGGGAAATGAGCAGTTCTTC. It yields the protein CASEGGLAGNEQFF.

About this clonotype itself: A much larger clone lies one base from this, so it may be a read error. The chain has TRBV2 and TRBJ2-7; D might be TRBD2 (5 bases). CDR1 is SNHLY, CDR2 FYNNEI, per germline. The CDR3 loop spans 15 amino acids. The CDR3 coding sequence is TGTGCCAGCAAGGTGCGAGCGGTGGGGATCTACGCGCAGTACTTC. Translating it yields CASKVRAVGIYAQYF.

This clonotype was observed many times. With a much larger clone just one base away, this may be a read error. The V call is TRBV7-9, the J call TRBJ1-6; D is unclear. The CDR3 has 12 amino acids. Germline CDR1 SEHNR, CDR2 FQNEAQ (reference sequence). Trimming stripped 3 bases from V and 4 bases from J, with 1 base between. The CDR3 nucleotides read TGTGCCAGCAGCTTTTATAATTCACCCCTCCACTTT. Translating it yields CASSFYNSPLHF.

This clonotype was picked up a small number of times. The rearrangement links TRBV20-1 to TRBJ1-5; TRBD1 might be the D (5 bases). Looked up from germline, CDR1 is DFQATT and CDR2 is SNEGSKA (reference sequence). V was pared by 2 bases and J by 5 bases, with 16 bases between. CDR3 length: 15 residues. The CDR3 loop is CSARFGGSQHQPQHF. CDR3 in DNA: TGCAGTGCTAGATTTGGGGGGTCTCAGCATCAGCCCCAGCATTTT.

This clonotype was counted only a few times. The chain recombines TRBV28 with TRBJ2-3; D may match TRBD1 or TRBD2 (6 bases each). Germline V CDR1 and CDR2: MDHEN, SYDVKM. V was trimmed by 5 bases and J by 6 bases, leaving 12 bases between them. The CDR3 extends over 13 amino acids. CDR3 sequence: CASSPGGSDTQYF. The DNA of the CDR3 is TGTGCCAGCAGTCCCGGGGGCTCTGATACGCAGTATTTT.

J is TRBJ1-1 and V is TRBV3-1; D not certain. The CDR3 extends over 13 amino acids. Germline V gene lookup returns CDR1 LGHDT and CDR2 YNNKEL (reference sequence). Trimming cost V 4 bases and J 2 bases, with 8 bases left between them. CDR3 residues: CASSRTFNTEAFF. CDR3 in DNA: TGTGCCAGCAGCCGGACTTTTAACACTGAAGCTTTCTTT.

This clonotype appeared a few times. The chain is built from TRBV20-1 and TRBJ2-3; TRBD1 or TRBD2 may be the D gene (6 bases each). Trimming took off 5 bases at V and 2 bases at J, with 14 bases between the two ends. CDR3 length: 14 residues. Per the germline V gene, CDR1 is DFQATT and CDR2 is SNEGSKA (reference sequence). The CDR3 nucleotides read TGCAGTGCTCCAAGGGGGGCCTTCACAGATACGCAGTATTTT. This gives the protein CSAPRGAFTDTQYF.

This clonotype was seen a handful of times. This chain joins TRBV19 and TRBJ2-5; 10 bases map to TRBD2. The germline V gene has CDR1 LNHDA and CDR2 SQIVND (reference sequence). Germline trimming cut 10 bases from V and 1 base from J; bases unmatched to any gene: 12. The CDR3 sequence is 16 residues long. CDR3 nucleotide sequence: TGTGCCACCACGGCTAGCGGGAGCCTACGCCAAGAGACCCAGTACTTC. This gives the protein CATTASGSLRQETQYF.

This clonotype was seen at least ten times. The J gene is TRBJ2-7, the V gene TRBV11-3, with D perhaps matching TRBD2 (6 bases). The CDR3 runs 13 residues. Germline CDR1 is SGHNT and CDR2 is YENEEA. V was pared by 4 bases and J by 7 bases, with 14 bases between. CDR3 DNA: TGTGCCAGCAGCTCCTTACTAGGAGGGGAGCAGTACTTC. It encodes CASSSLLGGEQYF.

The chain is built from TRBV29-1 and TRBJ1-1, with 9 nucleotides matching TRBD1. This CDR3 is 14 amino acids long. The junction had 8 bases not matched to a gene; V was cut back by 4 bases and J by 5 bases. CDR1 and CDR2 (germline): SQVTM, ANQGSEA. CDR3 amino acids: CSVVPTGGRTEAFF. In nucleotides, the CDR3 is TGCAGCGTTGTCCCAACAGGGGGCCGAACTGAAGCTTTCTTT.

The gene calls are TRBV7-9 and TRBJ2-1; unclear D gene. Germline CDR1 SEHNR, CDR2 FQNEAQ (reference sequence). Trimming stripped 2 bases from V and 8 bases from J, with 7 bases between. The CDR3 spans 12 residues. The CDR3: CASSLTLDEQFF. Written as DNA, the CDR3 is TGTGCCAGCAGCTTAACGCTGGATGAGCAGTTCTTC.

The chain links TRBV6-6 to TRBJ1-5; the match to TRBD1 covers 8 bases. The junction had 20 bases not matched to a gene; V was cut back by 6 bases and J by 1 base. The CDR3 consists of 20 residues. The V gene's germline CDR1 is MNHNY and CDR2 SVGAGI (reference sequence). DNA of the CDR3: TGTGCCAGCAGCCCACCACCCATTGGGACAGGAGGAAGGAGCAATCAGCCCCAGCATTTT. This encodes CASSPPPIGTGGRSNQPQHF.

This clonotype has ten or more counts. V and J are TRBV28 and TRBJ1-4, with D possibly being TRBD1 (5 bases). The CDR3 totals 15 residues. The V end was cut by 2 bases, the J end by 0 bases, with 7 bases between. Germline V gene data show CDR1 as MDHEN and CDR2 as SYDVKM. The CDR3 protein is CASSLKGATNEKLFF. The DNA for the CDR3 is TGTGCCAGCAGTTTAAAAGGGGCAACTAATGAAAAACTGTTTTTT.